Each of the 8 T cell receptor beta chains below was sequenced from the same sample in a study of cytomegalovirus exposure and HLA in healthy donors. 13 Jbeta primers and 60 Vbeta primers were used for the PCR. Method: immunoSEQ multiplex PCR; TCRdb's copy keeps in-frame clones and lacks some. The table includes approximately 150,000 clones, 80% to 85% detected once. Sequenced: PBMCs. All receptors come from a man in his fifties or sixties in good health and CMV-seropositive.

The J gene is TRBJ1-2, the V gene TRBV5-4, with D perhaps matching TRBD1 (5 bases). Germline assignment: CDR1 SGHNT and CDR2 YYREEE (reference sequence). V was cut by 3 bases and J by 4 bases, with 22 bases left in between. This CDR3 comprises 17 residues. The CDR3 spells CASSSNPGGERGYGYTF. CDR3 DNA sequence: TGTGCCAGCAGCTCCAACCCGGGAGGGGAGCGGGGCTATGGCTACACCTTC.

The chain recombines TRBV28 with TRBJ2-1; D might be TRBD1 (5 bases). The germline V gene has CDR1 MDHEN and CDR2 SYDVKM. V was trimmed by 0 bases and J by 9 bases, leaving 6 bases between them. This CDR3 spans 12 amino acids. CDR3 residues: CASSLWTAEQFF. The CDR3 coding sequence is TGTGCCAGCAGTTTATGGACAGCTGAGCAGTTCTTC.

The chain links TRBV28 to TRBJ2-5; no clear D. The closer fit of TRBJ2-7 to the DNA end suggests the J call may be wrong. This CDR3 region has 11 residues. The germline CDR1 and CDR2 sequences are MDHEN and SYDVKM. In DNA, the CDR3 is TGTGCCAGCGGGCTTTATTACGAGCAGTACTTC. Amino acid sequence: CASGLYYEQYF.

The chain employs TRBV28 and TRBJ2-7; 8 bases match TRBD2. Trimming at V came to 4 bases and at J to 4 bases, leaving 9 bases not matched to a gene. From germline, CDR1 is MDHEN and CDR2 SYDVKM. CDR3 length equals 15 residues. In DNA form, the CDR3 reads TGTGCCAGCAGTTCCCCGGGGGGGCCAAGGTACGAGCAGTACTTC. Translating gives CASSSPGGPRYEQYF.

The rearrangement uses TRBV21-1 and TRBJ2-7; TRBD1 is the table's D call and was not checked against the DNA. TRBV21-1 constitutes a pseudogene. The CDR3 covers 16 residues. Written as DNA, the CDR3 is TGTGCCAGCAGCAAAAGCCTCTCTAGGCAGGGTTACGAGCAGTACTTC. Translating it yields CASSKSLSRQGYEQYF.

Of note for this clone: Because it lacks the conserved phenylalanine or tryptophan at the end, this CDR3 is likely a read error. It is unclear where the CDR3 begins or ends on the DNA, so no DNA is shown, and the CDR3 is as TCRdb lists it. The rearrangement joins TRBV10-3 to TRBJ2-7; the table's D call TRBD2 went unverified against the DNA. The CDR3 numbers 9 amino acids, ends counted. Germline V lookup: CDR1 ENHRY, CDR2 SYGVKD. This CDR3 is CAPRLREEK.

The rearrangement uses TRBV7-2 and TRBJ2-6, with D unclear. Germline V gene data show CDR1 as SGHTA and CDR2 as FQGNSA. Trimming removed 6 bases at V and 1 base at J, with 4 bases between. CDR3 size: 13 residues. The CDR3 DNA follows: TGTGCCAGCAGACAGTCTGGGGCCAACGTCCTGACTTTC. Protein: CASRQSGANVLTF.

V usage is TRBV9 and J usage is TRBJ2-1; TRBD2 matches 10 bases. CDR1 and CDR2 (germline): SGDLS, YYNGEE. This CDR3 contains 15 residues. The J segment lost 4 bases and the V segment lost 0 bases, leaving 1 base of the junction unmatched. CDR3: CASSVASGGYNEQFF. The CDR3 DNA follows: TGTGCCAGCAGCGTAGCTAGCGGGGGTTACAATGAGCAGTTCTTC. Full variable domain (remainder filled in from reference TRBV9 and TRBJ2-1): DSGVTQTPKHLITATGQRVTLRCSPRSGDLSVYWYQQSLDQGLQFLIQYYNGEERAKGNILERFSAQQFPDLHSELNLSSLELGDSALYFCASSVASGGYNEQFFGPGTRLTVL.